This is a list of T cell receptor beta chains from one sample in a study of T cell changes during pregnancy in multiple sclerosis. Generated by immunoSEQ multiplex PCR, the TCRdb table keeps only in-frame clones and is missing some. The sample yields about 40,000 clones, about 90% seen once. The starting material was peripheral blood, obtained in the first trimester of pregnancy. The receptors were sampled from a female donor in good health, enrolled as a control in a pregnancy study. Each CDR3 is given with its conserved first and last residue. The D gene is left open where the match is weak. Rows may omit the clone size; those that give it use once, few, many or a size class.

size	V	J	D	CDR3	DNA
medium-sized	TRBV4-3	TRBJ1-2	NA	CASSPPGGIYGYTF	TGCGCCAGCAGCCCTCCCGGAGGGATCTATGGCTACACCTTC
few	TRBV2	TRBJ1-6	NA	CASSEQTTVNSPLHF	TGTGCCAGCAGTGAGCAGACGACAGTAAATTCACCCCTCCACTTT
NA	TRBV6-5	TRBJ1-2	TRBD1	CASTFPGGGGYTF	TGTGCCAGCACCTTTCCAGGGGGAGGCGGCTACACCTTC
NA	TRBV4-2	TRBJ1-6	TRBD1	CASSQEAGGDSPLHF	TGTGCCAGCAGCCAAGAGGCAGGGGGCGACTCACCCCTCCACTTT
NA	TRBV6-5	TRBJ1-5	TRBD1	CASRGTVNQPQHF	TGTGCCAGTAGAGGGACAGTGAATCAGCCCCAGCATTTT
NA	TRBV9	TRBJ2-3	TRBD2	CASSVGGTSGRDTQYF	TGTGCCAGCAGCGTAGGTGGGACTAGCGGGAGAGATACGCAGTATTTT
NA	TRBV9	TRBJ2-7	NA	CASSVGLGVYEQYF	TGTGCCAGCAGCGTAGGACTGGGAGTCTACGAGCAGTACTTC
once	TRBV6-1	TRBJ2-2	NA	CASTSTETGELFF	TGTGCCAGCACCTCTACCGAAACCGGGGAGCTGTTTTTT
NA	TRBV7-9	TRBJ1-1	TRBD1	CASSSPSGQENTEAFF	TGTGCCAGCAGCTCTCCCTCGGGACAGGAAAACACTGAAGCTTTCTTT
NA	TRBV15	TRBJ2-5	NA	CATSRVPIQETQYF	TGTGCCACCAGCAGAGTTCCTATCCAAGAGACCCAGTACTTC
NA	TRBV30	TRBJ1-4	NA	CAWTDRANEKLFF	TGTGCCTGGACAGATCGGGCTAATGAAAAACTGTTTTTT
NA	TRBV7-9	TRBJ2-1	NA	CASSLVLEVTSYNEQFF	TGTGCCAGCAGCTTGGTTTTGGAGGTAACCTCCTACAATGAGCAGTTCTTC
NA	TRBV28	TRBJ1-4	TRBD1	CASSYTGGNEKLFF	TGTGCCAGCAGCTATACAGGGGGTAATGAAAAACTGTTTTTT
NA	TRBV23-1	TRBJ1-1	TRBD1	CASSQSNRGRIMTEAFF	TGCGCCAGCAGTCAATCTAACAGGGGGCGGATTATGACTGAAGCTTTCTTT
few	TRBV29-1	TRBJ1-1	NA	CSASPREAAFF	TGCAGCGCGTCCCCCCGGGAGGCAGCTTTCTTT
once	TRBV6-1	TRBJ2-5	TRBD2	CASSPRGEETQYF	TGTGCCAGCAGTCCCCGGGGGGAAGAGACCCAGTACTTC
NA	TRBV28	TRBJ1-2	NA	CASSSPGDGYTF	TGTGCCAGCAGTTCCCCAGGGGATGGCTACACCTTC
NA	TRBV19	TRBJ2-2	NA	CATSRTGTLTGELFF	TGTGCCACGAGCAGGACCGGGACACTTACCGGGGAGCTGTTTTTT
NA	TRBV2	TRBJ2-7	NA	CASSEGGTLYEQYF	TGTGCCAGCAGTGAAGGAGGGACACTCTACGAGCAGTACTTC
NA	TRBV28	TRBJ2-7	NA	CASKLRSWTYEQYF	TGTGCCAGCAAACTCCGGAGCTGGACCTACGAGCAGTACTTC
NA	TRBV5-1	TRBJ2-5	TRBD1	CASSGDSLETQYF	TGCGCCAGCAGCGGGGACAGCCTGGAGACCCAGTACTTC
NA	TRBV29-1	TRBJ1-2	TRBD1	CSVGDSGNYGYTF	TGCAGCGTTGGGGACAGCGGTAACTATGGCTACACCTTC